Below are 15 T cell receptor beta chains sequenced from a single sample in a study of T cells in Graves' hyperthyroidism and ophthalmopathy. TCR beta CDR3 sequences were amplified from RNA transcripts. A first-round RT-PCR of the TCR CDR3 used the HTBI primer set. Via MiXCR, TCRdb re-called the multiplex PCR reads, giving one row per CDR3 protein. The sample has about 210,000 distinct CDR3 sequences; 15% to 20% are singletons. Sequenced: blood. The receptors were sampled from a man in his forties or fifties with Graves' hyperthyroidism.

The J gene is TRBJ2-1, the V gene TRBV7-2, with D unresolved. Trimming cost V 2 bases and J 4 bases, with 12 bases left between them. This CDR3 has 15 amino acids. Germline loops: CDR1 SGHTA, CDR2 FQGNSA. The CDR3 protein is CASSLSSDSYNEQFF. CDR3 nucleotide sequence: TGTGCCAGCAGCTTAAGCAGCGATTCGTACAATGAGCAGTTCTTC.

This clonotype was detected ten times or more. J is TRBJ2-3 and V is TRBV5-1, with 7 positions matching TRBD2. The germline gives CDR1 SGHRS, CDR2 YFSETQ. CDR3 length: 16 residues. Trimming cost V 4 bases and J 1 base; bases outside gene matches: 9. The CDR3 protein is CASSPAGLPGTDTQYF. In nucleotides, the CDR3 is TGCGCCAGCAGCCCAGCGGGACTCCCAGGCACAGATACGCAGTATTTT.

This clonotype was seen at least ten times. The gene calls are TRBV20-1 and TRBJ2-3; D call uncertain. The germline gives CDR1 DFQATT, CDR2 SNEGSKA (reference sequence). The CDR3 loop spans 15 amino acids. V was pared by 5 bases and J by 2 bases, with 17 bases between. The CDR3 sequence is CSAEDGLFFTDTQYF. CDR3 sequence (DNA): TGCAGTGCTGAGGACGGGCTTTTCTTCACAGATACGCAGTATTTT.

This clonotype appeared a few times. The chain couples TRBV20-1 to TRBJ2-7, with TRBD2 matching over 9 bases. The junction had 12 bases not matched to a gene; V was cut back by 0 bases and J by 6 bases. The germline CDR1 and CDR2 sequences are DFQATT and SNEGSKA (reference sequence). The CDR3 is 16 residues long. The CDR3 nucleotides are TGCAGTGCTAGAGATGGAAGGGCGGGAGGGCTATCCGAGCAGTACTTC. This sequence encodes CSARDGRAGGLSEQYF.

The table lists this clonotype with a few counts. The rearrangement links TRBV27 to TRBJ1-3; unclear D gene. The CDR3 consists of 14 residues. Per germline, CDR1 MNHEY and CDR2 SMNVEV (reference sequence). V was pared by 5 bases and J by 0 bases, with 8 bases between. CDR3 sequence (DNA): TGTGCCAGCAGTCCCACTAGCTCTGGAAACACCATATATTTT. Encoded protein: CASSPTSSGNTIYF.

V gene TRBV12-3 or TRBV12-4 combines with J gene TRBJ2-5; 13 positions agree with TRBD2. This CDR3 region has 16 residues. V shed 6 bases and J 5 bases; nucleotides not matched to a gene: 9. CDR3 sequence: CASSQTSGRAGETQYF. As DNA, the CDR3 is TGTGCCAGCAGCCAAACTAGCGGGAGGGCCGGTGAGACCCAGTACTTC.

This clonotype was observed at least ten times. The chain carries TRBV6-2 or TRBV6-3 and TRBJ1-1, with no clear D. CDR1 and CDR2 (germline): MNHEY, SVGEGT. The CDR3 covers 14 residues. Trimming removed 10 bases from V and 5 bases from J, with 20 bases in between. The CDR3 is CATRRAEEGTEAFF. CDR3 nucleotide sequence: TGTGCCACCAGGAGGGCCGAGGAGGGAACTGAAGCTTTCTTT.

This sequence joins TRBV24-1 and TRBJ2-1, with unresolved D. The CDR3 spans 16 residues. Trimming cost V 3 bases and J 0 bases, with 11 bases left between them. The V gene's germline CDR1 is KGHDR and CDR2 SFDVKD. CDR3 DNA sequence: TGTGCCACCAGTGATCCTGCAGGTAGCTCCTACAATGAGCAGTTCTTC. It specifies CATSDPAGSSYNEQFF.

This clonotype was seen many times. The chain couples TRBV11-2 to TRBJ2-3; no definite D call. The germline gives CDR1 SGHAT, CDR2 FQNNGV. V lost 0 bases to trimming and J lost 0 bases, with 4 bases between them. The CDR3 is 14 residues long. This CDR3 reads CASSLEWSTDTQYF. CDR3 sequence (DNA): TGTGCCAGCAGCTTAGAGTGGAGCACAGATACGCAGTATTTT.

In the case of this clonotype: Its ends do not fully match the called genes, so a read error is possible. The CDR3 DNA follows: TGTGCCAGCAGTCGAACCGGGACTAGATGGAATGGGCAGTTCTTC. Translation: CASSRTGTRWNGQFF. The gene calls are TRBV6-1 and TRBJ2-1; 8 positions agree with TRBD2. This CDR3 is built from 15 residues. Germline-derived CDR1 and CDR2 are MNHNS and SASEGT.

The CDR3 region has the DNA TGTGCCAGCAGCTTGGACGGGACTAACACAGATACGCAGTATTTT. This codes for CASSLDGTNTDTQYF. The chain is built from TRBV7-9 and TRBJ2-3; 7 bases fit TRBD2. This CDR3 is 15 amino acids long. The germline CDR1 and CDR2 sequences are SEHNR and FQNEAQ (reference sequence). V lost 3 bases, J lost 2 bases, and 5 bases stayed unmatched. The entire variable domain, with the rest obtained from reference TRBV7-9 and TRBJ2-3, is as follows: DTGVSQNPRHKITKRGQNVTFRCDPISEHNRLYWYRQTLGQGPEFLTYFQNEAQLEKSRLLSDRFSAERPKGSFSTLEIQRTEQGDSAMYLCASSLDGTNTDTQYFGPGTRLTVL.

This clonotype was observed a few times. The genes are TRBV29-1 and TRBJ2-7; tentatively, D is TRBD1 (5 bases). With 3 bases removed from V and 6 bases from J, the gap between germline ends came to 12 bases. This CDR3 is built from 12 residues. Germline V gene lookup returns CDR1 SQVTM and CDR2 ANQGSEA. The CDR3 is CSVDVRTGEQYF. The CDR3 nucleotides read TGCAGCGTTGACGTCCGCACAGGCGAGCAGTACTTC.

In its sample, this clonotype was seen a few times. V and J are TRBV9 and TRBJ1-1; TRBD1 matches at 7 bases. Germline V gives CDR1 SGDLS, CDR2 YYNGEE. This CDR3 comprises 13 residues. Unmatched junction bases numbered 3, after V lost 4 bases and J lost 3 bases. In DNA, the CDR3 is TGTGCCAGCAGCATCGACAGGGACACTGAAGCTTTCTTT. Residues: CASSIDRDTEAFF.

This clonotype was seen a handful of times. CDR3 amino acids: CASSGIPGQQETQYF. The CDR3 region has the DNA TGCGCCAGCAGCGGGATTCCGGGACAGCAAGAGACCCAGTACTTC. The chain is built from TRBV5-1 and TRBJ2-5; 7 bases fit TRBD1. J was trimmed by 2 bases and V by 4 bases; bases with no gene match: 8. CDR3 length equals 15 residues. Germline V gene sequence: CDR1 SGHRS, CDR2 YFSETQ.

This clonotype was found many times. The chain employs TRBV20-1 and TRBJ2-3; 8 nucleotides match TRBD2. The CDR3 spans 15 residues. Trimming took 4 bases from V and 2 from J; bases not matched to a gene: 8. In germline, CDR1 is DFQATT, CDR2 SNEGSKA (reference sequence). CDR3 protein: CSATPGSGITDTQYF. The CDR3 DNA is TGCAGTGCTACCCCGGGTAGCGGGATCACAGATACGCAGTATTTT.